This TCR beta chain was retrieved from a study of blood T cell repertoires in COVID-19. The CDR3 consists of 10 residues. V was clipped by 7 bases and J by 6 bases, with 7 bases between them. Germline assignment: CDR1 MRHNA and CDR2 SNTAGT. Sequencing used immunoSEQ multiplex PCR; TCRdb keeps in-frame clones, though not all of them. The profile shows around 200,000 clones, 75% to 90% of them singletons. The sequenced sample was PBMCs or T cells enriched from blood (not recorded which). This receptor was identified in a man aged 30 to 39 who had recovered from COVID-19. V is TRBV6-4 and J is TRBJ2-7; no firm D call. CDR3 in amino acids: CASTLVEQYF. The CDR3 DNA reads as TGTGCCAGCACTCTCGTCGAGCAGTACTTC.